This T cell receptor beta chain was sequenced for a study of cytomegalovirus exposure and HLA in healthy donors. This clone was observed a handful of times. The PCR contained 60 Vbeta and 13 Jbeta primers. Some clones are missing from TCRdb's copy, which holds only in-frame ones; the method was immunoSEQ multiplex PCR. The sample yields 80,000 or so clones, 60% to 80% seen once. The CDR3 is 17 amino acids. V was cut by 0 bases and J by 6 bases, with 21 bases left in between. Germline lookup yields CDR1 SGHRS and CDR2 YFSETQ. This sequence joins TRBV5-1 and TRBJ2-5, with D possibly matching TRBD1 (5 bases). Specimen: PBMCs. The sequence derives from a woman in her thirties or forties in good health and CMV-seronegative. The CDR3 DNA is TGCGCCAGCAGCTTGGTTCGGTCCCAGGGCTCAGGTCAGACCCAGTACTTC. It encodes CASSLVRSQGSGQTQYF.